This T cell receptor beta chain comes out of a study of chemoradiotherapy in HPV16-positive cancers. Study-level points and caveats: Non-HPV-specific T cells did not expand in tumors during treatment, whereas candidate HPV-specific clones and E7-related motifs did.

Profiled with immunoSEQ multiplex PCR; TCRdb holds only in-frame clones, not every one. This table has about 2,600 clones, around 81% appearing once. V lost 5 bases to trimming and J lost 3 bases, with 8 bases between them. CDR1 and CDR2 from the germline V gene are GTSNPN and SVGIG (reference sequence). CDR3 length: 12 residues. A remark on this clone: Its antigen remains unidentified.

The TCR sequence derives from a human donor with HPV-associated anogenital cancer. The chain is built from TRBV30 and TRBJ1-3, with D possibly matching TRBD1 (6 bases). Sequences were derived from tumor tissue, sampled from a patient who underwent chemoradiotherapy. The CDR3 region has the DNA TGTGCCTGGGGGACATTTGGAAACACCATATATTTT. Protein: CAWGTFGNTIYF.